The clone carrying this T cell receptor (beta chain) appeared a single time. Germline assignment: CDR1 SGHDN and CDR2 FVKESK. The CDR3 has 15 amino acids. V trimming: 1 base; J trimming: 5 bases; junction bases outside the gene matches: 0. Repertoires were generated with immunoSEQ multiplex PCR, while TCRdb's copy carries only in-frame clones and drops some. In the table there are around 300,000 clones, more than 70% of which are singletons. The data originate from a study of blood T cell repertoires in COVID-19. Study overall: Each recovered donor of Cohort 3 presented with two negative PCRs, clearance, or symptom resolution.

The chain carries TRBV14 and TRBJ2-5; 14 bases align to TRBD2. Material for sequencing was PBMCs or T cells enriched from blood (not recorded which). This receptor was identified in a woman aged 60-75 years in a cohort exposed to, infected with or recovered from COVID-19 (not recorded which). Here the CDR3 DNA reads TGTGCCAGCAGCCAAGGACTAGCGGGGGGGGAGACCCAGTACTTC. Protein sequence: CASSQGLAGGETQYF.